A single sample gave rise to the 3 T cell receptor beta chains below, sequenced in a study of neurological immune-mediated disorders. Each CDR3 protein gets one entry after TCRdb re-called the 5' RACE reads with MiXCR. The data hold 45,000 to 50,000 distinct CDR3 sequences, with more than 20% observed a single time. Material: PBMCs. The source of these receptors is a woman aged 65 to 85 in good health.

This clonotype was picked up many times. The V and J genes are TRBV20-1 and TRBJ1-3; D gene ambiguous. Germline values: CDR1 DFQATT, CDR2 SNEGSKA (reference sequence). V was shortened by 0 bases and J by 3 bases, with 9 bases between the two germline ends. The CDR3 loop spans 14 amino acids. CDR3 in amino acids: CSARDQRNGNTIYF. The CDR3 DNA is TGCAGTGCTAGAGATCAAAGGAATGGAAACACCATATATTTT.

This clonotype came up many times. CDR3 loop: CASSIGLLGYEQYF. CDR3 sequence (DNA): TGTGCCAGCAGCATAGGACTCTTGGGCTACGAGCAGTACTTC. The chain couples TRBV7-2 to TRBJ2-7; TRBD2 might be the D (5 bases). The CDR3 contains 14 residues. Germline loops: CDR1 SGHTA, CDR2 FQGNSA. The V gene lost 5 bases and the J gene lost 3 bases, with 14 bases spanning the gap.

This clonotype has ten or more counts. The rearrangement uses TRBV5-1 and TRBJ1-3, with unresolved D. V was clipped by 0 bases and J by 0 bases, with 10 bases between them. CDR1 is SGHRS and CDR2 is YFSETQ in the germline V gene. The CDR3 totals 16 residues. In nucleotides, the CDR3 is TGCGCCAGCAGCTTGGGAGACGGGAACTCTGGAAACACCATATATTTT. Translating gives CASSLGDGNSGNTIYF.